This T cell receptor beta chain was identified during a study of blood T cell repertoires in COVID-19. Study-wide context: From T cells, B-cell-depleted T cells, or PBMCs came the material, which was cDNA or gDNA.

The CDR3 consists of 13 residues. The germline V gene has CDR1 MNHEY and CDR2 SVGAGI. V lost 6 bases and J lost 2; bases outside the gene matches: 3. Comments on this clone: Other DNA sequences in this sample translate to the same CDR3.

TCRdb's table, derived via immunoSEQ multiplex PCR, lists solely in-frame clones and lacks some. The profile covers roughly 140,000 clones, with over 80% appearing a single time and approximately 2.7% taken by the ten largest. The rearrangement uses TRBV6-5 and TRBJ1-2; TRBD1 matches 7 bases. Sequencing used peripheral blood. The TCR comes from a middle-aged woman with active or convalescent COVID-19. Here the CDR3 DNA reads TGTGCCAGCAGCCCACAGGGGAACTATGGCTACACCTTC. Amino acids: CASSPQGNYGYTF.